The source of this T cell receptor beta chain is a study of CD8 T cells in ankylosing spondylitis. Points from the study as a whole: The study identified a TCR beta motif of several highly homologous variants that appeared characteristic of ankylosing spondylitis blood. Earlier work had already found some motif variants in reactive arthritis synovial fluid and blood. Matched synovial fluid from ankylosing spondylitis patients was reported to be enriched for disease-linked clones. Disease-linked clones were CD8+ and relatively rare in peripheral blood.

V was pared by 4 bases and J by 2 bases, with 8 bases of the junction left unmatched. The CDR3 loop spans 15 amino acids. The germline CDR1 and CDR2 sequences are SQVTM and ANQGSEA. Making use of molecular barcodes, quantitative 5'-RACE generated TCR beta libraries. Via MiXCR, TCRdb re-called the 5' RACE reads, giving one row per CDR3 protein. This sample yields some 450,000 distinct CDR3 sequences, of which roughly 17% are seen a single time; under 1.2% belongs to the top ten. This clonotype has ten or more counts. Its antigen is unidentified. This clonotype was obtained from a male donor with ankylosing spondylitis. The specimen was blood, either unsorted or a sorted T cell fraction (not recorded which). The chain couples TRBV29-1 to TRBJ2-1; TRBD2 matches at 7 bases. CDR3 bases: TGCAGCGTTGTGGCGGGAGTCGGAGCCTACAATGAGCAGTTCTTC. Its translation: CSVVAGVGAYNEQFF.